This T cell receptor beta chain comes out of a study of PD-1 blockade in classical Hodgkin lymphoma. Profiled with immunoSEQ multiplex PCR; TCRdb holds only in-frame clones, not every one. There are approximately 44,000 clones in the sample; around 71% occur only once, and approximately 3% lies in the top ten. CDR1 and CDR2 from the germline V gene are MNHEY and SMNVEV (reference sequence). The CDR3 covers 14 residues. V lost 4 bases, J lost 6 bases, and 3 bases stayed unmatched. There was relapse after autologous stem cell transplantation in every patient, and there was variation in brentuximab vedotin exposure.

The specimen comprised peripheral blood mononuclear cells (PBMCs), sampled at baseline. The sequence came from a human donor with classical Hodgkin lymphoma. The rearrangement uses TRBV27 and TRBJ1-5, with 10 bases identical to TRBD1. CDR3 sequence: CASSSDRGGQPQHF. The CDR3 bases are TGTGCCAGCAGTTCGGACAGGGGGGGTCAGCCCCAGCATTTT.